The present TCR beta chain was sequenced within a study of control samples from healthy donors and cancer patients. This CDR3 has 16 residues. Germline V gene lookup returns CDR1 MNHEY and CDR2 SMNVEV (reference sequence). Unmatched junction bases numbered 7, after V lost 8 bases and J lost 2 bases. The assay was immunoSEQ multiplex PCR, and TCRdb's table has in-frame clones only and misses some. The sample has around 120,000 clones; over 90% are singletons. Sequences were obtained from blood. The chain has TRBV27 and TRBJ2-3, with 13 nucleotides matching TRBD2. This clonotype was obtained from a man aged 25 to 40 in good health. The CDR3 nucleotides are TGTGCCAGCGCGAAGGGACTAGCGGGGTTCACAGATACGCAGTATTTT. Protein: CASAKGLAGFTDTQYF.